The present T cell receptor (beta chain) was sequenced within a study of molecular identifiers for immune sequencing clone quantification. On the study more broadly: The replicates split RNA from roughly 20,000 or 100,000 naive CD8 cells five ways and sequenced four.

Many counts were recorded for this clonotype. There are 14 residues in the CDR3. Trimming stripped 5 bases from V and 4 bases from J, with 14 bases between. Germline V lookup: CDR1 MNHEY, CDR2 SVGEGT. Preparation of the bulk TCR libraries relied on previously described methods and listed TCR primers. TCRdb processed the PCR reads anew with MiXCR; each CDR3 protein has one entry. The sample includes about 640,000 distinct CDR3 sequences, just under 20% of them seen just once. The J gene is TRBJ1-1, the V gene TRBV6-2 or TRBV6-3; no clear D gene. Sequenced input: naive CD8+ T cells from blood, with Jurkat cell RNA spiked in. Stated subset: FACS-sorted CD8+CD4-CCR7+CD45RA+ naive T cells. The clonotype was recovered from a human donor in good health. Some libraries in this study had Jurkat cell RNA spiked in. Here the CDR3 DNA reads TGTGCCAGCAGTCCCCTTCCGGGGAGCACTGAAGCTTTCTTT. Translated, it gives CASSPLPGSTEAFF.